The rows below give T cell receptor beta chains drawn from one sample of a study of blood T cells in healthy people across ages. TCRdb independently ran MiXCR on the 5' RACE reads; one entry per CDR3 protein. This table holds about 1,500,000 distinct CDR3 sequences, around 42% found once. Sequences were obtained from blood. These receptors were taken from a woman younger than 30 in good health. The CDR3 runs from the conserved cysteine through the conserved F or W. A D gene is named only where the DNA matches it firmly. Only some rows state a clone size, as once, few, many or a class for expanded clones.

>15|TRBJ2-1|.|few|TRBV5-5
TGTGCCAGCAGCCCTTTCCCAAGCTCCTACAATGAGCAGTTCTTC
CASSPFPSSYNEQFF
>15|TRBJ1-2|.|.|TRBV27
TGTGCCAGCAGTTTTAACAGGGTCCAACAGGATGGCTACACCTTC
CASSFNRVQQDGYTF
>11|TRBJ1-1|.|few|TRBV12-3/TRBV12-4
TGTGCCAGCAGTTTTAAAACTGAAGCTTTCTTT
CASSFKTEAFF
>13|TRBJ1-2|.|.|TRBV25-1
TGTGCCAGCAGTGGGCGGACGACCTATGGCTACACCTTC
CASSGRTTYGYTF
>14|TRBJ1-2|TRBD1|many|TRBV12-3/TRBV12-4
TGTGCCAGCAGTCCACGGGACAGGGGACAGGGCTACACCTTC
CASSPRDRGQGYTF
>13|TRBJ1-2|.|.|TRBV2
TGTGCCAGCAGTGTAGTAAACAGAGGGGGCTACACCTTC
CASSVVNRGGYTF
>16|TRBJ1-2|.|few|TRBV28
TGTGCCAGCACTTTAGGAGGCGCAGGGACAAACTATGGCTACACCTTC
CASTLGGAGTNYGYTF
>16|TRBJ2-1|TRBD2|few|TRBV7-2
TGTGCCAGCAGCTTAGCGACGCGGGGGGTTTACAATGAGCAGTTCTTC
CASSLATRGVYNEQFF
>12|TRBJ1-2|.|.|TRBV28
TGTGCCAGCAAAAGGGCCGCAGGGGGCTACACCTTC
CASKRAAGGYTF
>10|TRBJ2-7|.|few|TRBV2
TGTGCCACCTGGACAGACGAGCAGTACTTC
CATWTDEQYF
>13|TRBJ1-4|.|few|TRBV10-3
TGTGCCATCACCGATGCGGCTAATGAAAAACTGTTTTTT
CAITDAANEKLFF
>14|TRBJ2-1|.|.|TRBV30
TGTGCCTGGAGCCCTGCTAGCTATGGGAATGAGCAGTTCTTC
CAWSPASYGNEQFF
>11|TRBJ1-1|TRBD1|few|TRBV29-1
TGCAGCGGTGACAGGGGCGCTGAAGCTTTCTTT
CSGDRGAEAFF
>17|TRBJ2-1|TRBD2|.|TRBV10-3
TGTGCCATCAGTGTGAACCCGGGACTAGCGGGCGGGGGGGAGCAGTTCTTC
CAISVNPGLAGGGEQFF
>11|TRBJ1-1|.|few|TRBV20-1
TGCAGTGCTAGCGACCCCCCCGAAGCTTTCTTT
CSASDPPEAFF
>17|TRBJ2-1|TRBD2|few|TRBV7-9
TGTGCCAGCAGCTTTGCCGAGACTAGCGGGGGCTACAATGAGCAGTTCTTC
CASSFAETSGGYNEQFF
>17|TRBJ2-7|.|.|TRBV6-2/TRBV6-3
TGTGCCAGCAGTCCATCCGACATCGAGTCCACCTCCTACGAGCAGTACTTC
CASSPSDIESTSYEQYF
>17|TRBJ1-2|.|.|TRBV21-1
TGTGCCAGCAGCAAAGCGGGGGTCAGGGGGATAGGTTATGGCTACACCTTC
CASSKAGVRGIGYGYTF
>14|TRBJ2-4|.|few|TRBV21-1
TGTGCCAGCAGCGCACGGGACAGGGGTAACATTCAGTACTTC
CASSARDRGNIQYF
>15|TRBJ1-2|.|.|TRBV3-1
TGTGCCAGCAGCCAAGCGTCGGGGGCAAACTATGGCTACACCTTC
CASSQASGANYGYTF
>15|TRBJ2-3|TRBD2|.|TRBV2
TGTGCCAGCAGACCGACTAGCGGGAGGGCAGATACGCAGTATTTT
CASRPTSGRADTQYF
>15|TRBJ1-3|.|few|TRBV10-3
TGTGCCATCCGGGGGGACATCAGCTCTGGAAACACCATATATTTT
CAIRGDISSGNTIYF
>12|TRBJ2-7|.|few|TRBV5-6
TGTGCCAGCAGCTTCCTCCCCTACGAGCAGTACTTC
CASSFLPYEQYF
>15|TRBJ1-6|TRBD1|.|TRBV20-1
TGCAGTGCAAGACAGGGAACCCCATATAATTCACCCCTCCACTTT
CSARQGTPYNSPLHF
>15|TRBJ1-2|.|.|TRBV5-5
TGTGCCAGCAGCTTGGCCATGGGGCCTATCTATGGCTACACCTTC
CASSLAMGPIYGYTF
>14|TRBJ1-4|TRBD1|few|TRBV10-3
TGTGCCATCAGCCCCGGGACAGGGGACGAAAAACTGTTTTTT
CAISPGTGDEKLFF
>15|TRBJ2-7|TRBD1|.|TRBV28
TGTGCCAGCAGTTCAGCCGGGACAGGGGGTATGCAGCAGTACTTC
CASSSAGTGGMQQYF
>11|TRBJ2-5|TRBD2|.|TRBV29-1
TGCAGCGAGCGGGGTTCGGAGACCCAGTACTTC
CSERGSETQYF
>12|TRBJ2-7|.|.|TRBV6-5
TGTGCCAGCAGTAGCGCTTTGAGCGAGCAGTACTTC
CASSSALSEQYF
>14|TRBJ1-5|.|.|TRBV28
TGTGCCAGCAGTAATCCCGGAGGGATCCAGCCCCAGCATTTT
CASSNPGGIQPQHF
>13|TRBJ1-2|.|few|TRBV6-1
TGTGCCAGCAAGGAGGGCATCGGTTCGGGCTACACCTTC
CASKEGIGSGYTF
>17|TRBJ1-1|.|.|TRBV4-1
TGCGCCAGCAGCCTTTACTCGGAGAGGACGGCAGGCACTGAAGCTTTCTTT
CASSLYSERTAGTEAFF
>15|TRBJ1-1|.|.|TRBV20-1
TGCAGTGCTAGACCCCGGGGGGCAGCCAACACTGAAGCTTTCTTT
CSARPRGAANTEAFF
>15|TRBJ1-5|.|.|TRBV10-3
TGTGCCATCAGTGAGTCCAGGGAAAGCAATCAGCCCCAGCATTTT
CAISESRESNQPQHF
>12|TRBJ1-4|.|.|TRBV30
TGTGCCTGGAAGGACGGCATGGAAAAACTGTTTTTT
CAWKDGMEKLFF
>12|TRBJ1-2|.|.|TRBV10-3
TGTGCCATCAGGCAGGGGTCGGGTGGCTACACCTTC
CAIRQGSGGYTF
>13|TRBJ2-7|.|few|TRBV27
TGTGCCAGCAGAAGTGGTGCGACCTACGAGCAGTACTTC
CASRSGATYEQYF
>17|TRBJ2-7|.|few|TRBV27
TGTGCCAGCAGTTCCTCACTCGGATTCTCTGGGACCTACGAGCAGTACTTC
CASSSSLGFSGTYEQYF
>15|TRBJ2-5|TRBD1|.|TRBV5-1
TGCGCCAGCAGCCAAACCGGGACAGGGAAAGAGACCCAGTACTTC
CASSQTGTGKETQYF
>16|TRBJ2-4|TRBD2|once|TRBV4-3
TGCGCCAGCAGCCAAGGCACCGGACTAGCGATAAACATTCAGTACTTC
CASSQGTGLAINIQYF
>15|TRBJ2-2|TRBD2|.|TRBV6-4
TGTGGCGCCGAGTCGGGGAGGGTCAGGACCGGGGAGCTGTTTTTT
CGAESGRVRTGELFF
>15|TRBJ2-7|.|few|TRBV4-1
TGCGCCAGCAGCCAAGATGACGGCGGAGTTTACGAGCAGTACTTC
CASSQDDGGVYEQYF